This entry concerns a single TCR beta chain. It has no known antigen specificity. Per-nucleotide qualities are absent, and no much larger clonotype sits a single base away. Sorted unstimulated T cells and proliferating T cells recovered from mixed lymphocyte reactions were subjected to TCRbeta CDR3 sequencing. Fresh whole blood from nine to ten HLA-typed healthy donors was used as the source from which PBMCs were isolated. The entry originates in a study of siplizumab effects on memory and regulatory T cells (dated by TCRdb to the late 2010s). As for the study more broadly: The study examined how the anti-CD2 antibody siplizumab affects alloreactive T-cell subsets in allogeneic mixed lymphocyte reactions built from human PBMCs.

The investigation overall reported the following: Greater diversity appeared to be present in unstimulated naive T cells than in memory T cells, and a substantial contribution to the alloresponse seemed to be made by naive cells. For roughly 75-97% of proliferating CD4+ or CD8+ clones, no naive or memory phenotype could be assigned. Whether proliferating Tregs from siplizumab cultures actually had suppressive function was not functionally confirmed. The cumulative frequency of alloreactive sequences traceable to unstimulated CD4+ memory T cells was significantly reduced by siplizumab. Because sequences below about 10^-5 frequency were poorly captured, only a minor fraction of alloreactive clones could be mapped to unstimulated subsets. Among mappable alloreactive CD4+ clones, an average Treg-derived fraction of 68.8% was observed with siplizumab, compared with 25% to 30% in control reactions.

Spanning cysteine to phenylalanine, the CDR3 consists of 15 amino acids. Only CDR3 DNA is held: 45 bases, read in frame from base 1. CDR1 and CDR2 (SGDLS, YYNGEE) derive from the germline V gene. Compared with germline, V lacks 0 bases and J lacks 8 bases; bases without a gene match: 10. Preparation of the library involved the immunoSEQ multiplex PCR assay. The deep sequencing platform assayed approximately 100,000 TCR templates per sample. Genomic DNA extracted from sorted T cells was used for TCRbeta CDR3 sequencing. The study's own analysis went as follows. The R programming language was used for clonal analysis of TCRbeta CDR3 data. Alloreactive CD4+ and CD8+ clones were identified by comparing unstimulated samples to CFSE-low samples taken after the reaction. Regulatory or non-regulatory origin was assigned to alloreactive CD4+ clones by matching of sequences to sorted unstimulated Treg and non-Treg repertoires. In its TCRdb copy, this immuneACCESS table keeps in-frame sequences only and misses some clones. Where compared with another copy, unresolved V genes explain less than half of these, and the others have no known cause. The D gene and trimming were derived from the DNA, and the V and J assignments and clone size from that table. This sample has 120,000 or so clones in its table, and 92% of those were observed once. Clones ranked in the top ten supply 1% to 1.5% of the sample.

Material for sequencing was CD4+ T cells sorted from blood. The V and J segments used are TRBV9 and TRBJ1-2, with 7 central nucleotides matching TRBD1. This receptor was taken from a human donor in good health. The CDR3 has the sequence CASSVGLDRVRGYTF. In nucleotides, the sequence is TGTGCCAGCAGCGTAGGACTAGACAGGGTTCGGGGCTACACCTTC.